The rows below give T cell receptor beta chains drawn from one sample of a study of OX40 agonist ivuxolimab in advanced cancers. Data came from immunoSEQ multiplex PCR; TCRdb stores just in-frame clones and leaves some out. The table has about 83,000 clones, 65% to 90% seen once. The sequencing used CD4+ or CD8+ T cells sorted from blood, collected in a trial of the OX40 agonist ivuxolimab. The source is an adult with an advanced solid tumor such as melanoma, head and neck, liver or kidney cancer. The CDR3 runs from the conserved cysteine through the conserved F or W. Fields, in order: V gene, J gene, D gene, clone size, CDR3 DNA, CDR3 protein. D genes are given only for firm matches. Part of the rows lack a size; the others show once, few, many or a class for expanded clones.

TRBV4-1	TRBJ2-1	TRBD2	-	TGCGCCAGCAGCCAAGCGGGGGGGCACTATGAGCAGTTCTTC	CASSQAGGHYEQFF
TRBV6-6	TRBJ1-4	TRBD1	-	TGTGCCAGCAGTTTTCCGGACAGGGGTAATGAAAAACTGTTTTTT	CASSFPDRGNEKLFF
TRBV27	TRBJ1-1	TRBD1	-	TGTGCCAGCACCTTGTCCGGGACAGGGAAGACTGAAGCTTTCTTT	CASTLSGTGKTEAFF
TRBV18	TRBJ2-7	-	-	TGTGCCAGCTCCCAGCCGGGTGGCGGGGAAGCGGCCGAGCAGTACTTC	CASSQPGGGEAAEQYF
TRBV2	TRBJ2-7	TRBD1	once	TGTGCCAGCAGGGGGACAGGGGATTCCGAGCAGTACTTC	CASRGTGDSEQYF
TRBV27	TRBJ1-1	TRBD1	-	TGTGCCAGCAGTTTATATATTGGACAGGGTGAAGCTTTCTTT	CASSLYIGQGEAFF
TRBV9	TRBJ1-2	-	once	TGTGCCAGCAGCGTATACGACTATGGCTACACCTTC	CASSVYDYGYTF
TRBV9	TRBJ1-2	-	-	TGTGCCAGCAGCGTAGGGGGAGGCAACTATGGCTACACCTTC	CASSVGGGNYGYTF
TRBV6-1	TRBJ1-4	-	-	TGTGCCAGCAGTGAAGCTATCGGGTCCGGACGTAATGAAAAACTGTTTTTT	CASSEAIGSGRNEKLFF
TRBV5-1	TRBJ1-2	-	-	TGCGCCAGCAGCCCCGAGAACAGTTTGCTTTCTAACTATGGCTACACCTTC	CASSPENSLLSNYGYTF
TRBV4-3	TRBJ2-7	-	-	TGCGCCAGCAGCCAAGGGCCCCAAACCATCTACGAGCAGTACTTC	CASSQGPQTIYEQYF
TRBV6-5	TRBJ2-7	-	-	TGTGCCAGCGGGCGGGCGCGCTACGAGCAGTACTTC	CASGRARYEQYF
TRBV7-8	TRBJ2-1	TRBD2	-	TGTGCCAGCAGCTTCCTCGGGGGGGAGAATGAGCAGTTCTTC	CASSFLGGENEQFF
TRBV7-2	TRBJ1-6	-	-	TGTGCCAGCAGCTTAAGATCAGGGAAGGAATCACCCCTCCACTTT	CASSLRSGKESPLHF
TRBV10-3	TRBJ1-1	-	-	TGTGCCATCAGAATGGTACTTTCCAACACTGAAGCTTTCTTT	CAIRMVLSNTEAFF
TRBV19	TRBJ2-5	TRBD2	once	TGTGCCAGTAGTATGGGGACTAGCGGTCAAGAGACCCAGTACTTC	CASSMGTSGQETQYF
TRBV9	TRBJ2-3	TRBD2	-	TGTGCCAGCAGCGTAGGTTTCGGGGGGGCAACAGATACGCAGTATTTT	CASSVGFGGATDTQYF
TRBV9	TRBJ1-3	TRBD1	few	TGTGCCAGCAGCGTAGTGGGGGACAGCTCTGGAAACACCATATATTTT	CASSVVGDSSGNTIYF
TRBV27	TRBJ2-1	-	once	TGTGCCAGCAGTTTGAGACCGGGCAACAATGAGCAGTTCTTC	CASSLRPGNNEQFF
TRBV5-8	TRBJ2-3	TRBD2	-	TGTGCCAGCAGCTCAGCGAGCGGGGGTAGCACAGATACGCAGTATTTT	CASSSASGGSTDTQYF
TRBV6-5	TRBJ1-1	TRBD1	-	TGTGCCAGCAGCCAGAGAAAGCAGGGGGTTGGTGAAGCTTTCTTT	CASSQRKQGVGEAFF
TRBV7-6	TRBJ2-5	-	-	TGTGCCAGCAGCCGACATGGTCCTGGAGAGACCCAGTACTTC	CASSRHGPGETQYF
TRBV11-1	TRBJ2-1	TRBD2	-	TGTGCCAGCAGCTTAGCACCGGGACTAGCAGCCTACAATGAGCAGTTCTTC	CASSLAPGLAAYNEQFF
TRBV2	TRBJ2-6	-	-	TGTGCCAGCAGTGAAGCTCTTAGCGCTATTCGGCAGGGTACTGGGGCCAACGTCCTGACTTTC	CASSEALSAIRQGTGANVLTF
TRBV19	TRBJ1-5	-	-	TGTGCCAGTAGGGCCACTGGGACTTATAGCAATCAGCCCCAGCATTTT	CASRATGTYSNQPQHF
TRBV28	TRBJ1-5	TRBD1	-	TGTGCCAGCAGTTTACCACAGGGGGCCACGGCTCAGCCCCAGCATTTT	CASSLPQGATAQPQHF
TRBV5-1	TRBJ1-2	-	few	TGCGCCAGCAGGCCCGATAGGGAGTATGGCTACACCTTC	CASRPDREYGYTF
TRBV6-5	TRBJ1-1	-	-	TGTGCCAGCAGTTACGTATCGTCGGCAGACGAAGCTTTCTTT	CASSYVSSADEAFF
TRBV6-1	TRBJ1-5	TRBD1	-	TGTGCCAGCAGTGAAGGGACAGGGCGAAGCAATCAGCCCCAGCATTTT	CASSEGTGRSNQPQHF
TRBV5-4	TRBJ2-1	TRBD2	-	TGTGCCAGCAGCTTGGCTAGCGGGGCCTTGAGCTACAATGAGCAGTTCTTC	CASSLASGALSYNEQFF
TRBV5-4	TRBJ1-4	-	-	TGTGCCAGCAGCCATCAGGCAACTAATGAAAAACTGTTTTTT	CASSHQATNEKLFF
TRBV29-1	TRBJ1-2	TRBD1	-	TGCAGCGTTGGGGTGGACAGGGCTACTGGCTACACCTTC	CSVGVDRATGYTF
TRBV5-4	TRBJ2-5	-	-	TGTGCCAGCAGCCGTTGGGGCAGCCACCAAGAGACCCAGTACTTC	CASSRWGSHQETQYF
TRBV11-1	TRBJ2-7	-	-	TGTGCCAGCAGCTTAAGGACCGCCAGGTTCGACTACGAGCAGTACTTC	CASSLRTARFDYEQYF
TRBV11-2	TRBJ1-3	-	-	TGTGCCAGCAGTCCCCGCCCCGACAGCATCTCTGGAAACACCATATATTTT	CASSPRPDSISGNTIYF
TRBV7-2	TRBJ1-5	-	-	TGTGCCAGCAGCTTAGGCGAAGGCAATCAGCCCCAGCATTTT	CASSLGEGNQPQHF
TRBV2	TRBJ2-5	-	-	TGTGCCAGCGTACAAGAGGGGGTCGGGGGAGAGCAGTACTTC	CASVQEGVGGEQYF
TRBV11-2	TRBJ2-3	-	-	TGTGCCAGCAGCTTATCTGGCGTCAGATCAGATACGCAGTATTTT	CASSLSGVRSDTQYF
TRBV9	TRBJ2-1	TRBD2	-	TGTGCCAGCAGCGTAGGGGAAAGCGGGGTTTGGAATGAGCAGTTCTTC	CASSVGESGVWNEQFF
TRBV19	TRBJ1-3	-	-	TGTGCCAGTAACAACAGGGCGAGGGGAAACACCATATATTTT	CASNNRARGNTIYF
TRBV11-2	TRBJ1-3	-	-	TGTGCCAGCAGGGGGTCCCTTACCTCGGGAAACACCATATATTTT	CASRGSLTSGNTIYF
TRBV7-3	TRBJ2-1	-	few	TGTGCCAGCAGCGGGGGGTTTAACTCCTACAATGAGCAGTTCTTC	CASSGGFNSYNEQFF
TRBV6-1	TRBJ2-5	TRBD2	-	TGTGCCAGCAGCCAACGGGGGGGGGCAGAGACCCAGTACTTC	CASSQRGGAETQYF
TRBV7-2	TRBJ2-7	TRBD2	once	TGTGCCAGCAGCCCCCAGGGGACTAGCGGCTACGAGCAGTACTTC	CASSPQGTSGYEQYF
TRBV30	TRBJ2-3	TRBD2	-	TGTGCCTGGAGTGCCGGGACTAGCGGTTATGTGACAGATACGCAGTATTTT	CAWSAGTSGYVTDTQYF
TRBV4-3	TRBJ2-4	TRBD2	-	TGCGCCAGCAGCCGAGGCGGGGGGTCGGACATTCAGTACTTC	CASSRGGGSDIQYF
TRBV4-1	TRBJ1-5	-	-	TGCGCCAGCAGCCCGGGGACCGTTCACAGCAATCAGCCCCAGCATTTT	CASSPGTVHSNQPQHF
TRBV6-1	TRBJ1-1	-	-	TGTGCCAGCAGGGAACAGGGTCCTAACACTGAAGCTTTCTTT	CASREQGPNTEAFF
TRBV15	TRBJ1-6	TRBD1	-	TGTGCCACCAGCAGAGATCAGGGGGCAGGGGGGATTTCACCCCTCCACTTT	CATSRDQGAGGISPLHF
TRBV15	TRBJ1-3	-	-	TGTGCCACCAGCAGAGACTCTGGAAACACCATATATTTT	CATSRDSGNTIYF
TRBV11-1	TRBJ1-1	-	-	TGTGCCAGCAGCTTAGTGCGGCTCACTGAAGCTTTCTTT	CASSLVRLTEAFF
TRBV7-2	TRBJ2-4	-	-	TGTGCCAGCAGCTTGCGGGGTCCGCTAGCCAAAAACATTCAGTACTTC	CASSLRGPLAKNIQYF
TRBV25-1	TRBJ2-7	TRBD1	once	TGTGCCAGCAGTGATCCCAGGGGGTCCTACGAGCAGTACTTC	CASSDPRGSYEQYF
TRBV9	TRBJ1-1	TRBD1	-	TGTGCCAGCAGCGCGGGACAGTCGAACACTGAAGCTTTCTTT	CASSAGQSNTEAFF
TRBV7-3	TRBJ2-5	-	-	TGTGCCAGCAGCCCGCAGGGGGGGTCGGAGACCCAGTACTTC	CASSPQGGSETQYF
TRBV9	TRBJ2-3	-	-	TGTGCCAGCAGCACTAAAACTTCCCCCACTAATGGAGCATATACGCAGTATTTT	CASSTKTSPTNGAYTQYF
TRBV5-4	TRBJ2-7	-	-	TGTGCCAGCAGCCGACCGGGAACCCCCTACGAGCAGTACTTC	CASSRPGTPYEQYF
TRBV6-5	TRBJ1-2	-	-	TGTGCCAGCAGTACGCAGGGCGGAGGTGGCTACACCTTC	CASSTQGGGGYTF